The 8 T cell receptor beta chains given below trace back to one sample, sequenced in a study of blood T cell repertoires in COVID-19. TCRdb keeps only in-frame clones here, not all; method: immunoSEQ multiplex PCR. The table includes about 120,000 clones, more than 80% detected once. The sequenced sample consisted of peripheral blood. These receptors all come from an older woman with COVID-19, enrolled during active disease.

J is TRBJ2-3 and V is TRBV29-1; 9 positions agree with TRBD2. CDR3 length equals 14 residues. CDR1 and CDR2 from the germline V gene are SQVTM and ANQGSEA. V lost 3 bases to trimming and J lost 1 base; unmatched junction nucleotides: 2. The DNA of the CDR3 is TGCAGCGTTGAGGCTAGCGGGGGCACAGATACGCAGTATTTT. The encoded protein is CSVEASGGTDTQYF.

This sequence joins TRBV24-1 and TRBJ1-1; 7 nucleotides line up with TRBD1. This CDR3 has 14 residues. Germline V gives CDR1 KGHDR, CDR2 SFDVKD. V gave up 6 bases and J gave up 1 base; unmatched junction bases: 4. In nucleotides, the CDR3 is TGTGCCACCAGTCAAACAGGGGCGAACACTGAAGCTTTCTTT. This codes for CATSQTGANTEAFF.

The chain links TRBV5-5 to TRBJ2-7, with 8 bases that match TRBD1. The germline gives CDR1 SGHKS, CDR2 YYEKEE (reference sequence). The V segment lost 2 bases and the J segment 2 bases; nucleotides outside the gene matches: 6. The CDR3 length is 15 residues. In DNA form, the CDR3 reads TGTGCCAGCAGCTTTGTTCCGGACAGGGCCTACGAGCAGTACTTC. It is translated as CASSFVPDRAYEQYF.

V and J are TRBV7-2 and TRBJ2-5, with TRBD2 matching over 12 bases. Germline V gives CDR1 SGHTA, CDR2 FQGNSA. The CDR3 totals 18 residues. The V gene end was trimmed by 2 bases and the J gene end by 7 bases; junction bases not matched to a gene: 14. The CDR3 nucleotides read TGTGCCAGCAGCTTATTCCCTAGCGGGGGGGACCTCTTCGCGACCCAGTACTTC. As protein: CASSLFPSGGDLFATQYF.

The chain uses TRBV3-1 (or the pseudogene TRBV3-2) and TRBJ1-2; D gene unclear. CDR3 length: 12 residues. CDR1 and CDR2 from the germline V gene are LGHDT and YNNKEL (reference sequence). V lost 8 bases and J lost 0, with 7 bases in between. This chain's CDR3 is CASGSSNYGYTF. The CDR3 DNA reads TGTGCCAGCGGGAGTTCTAACTATGGCTACACCTTC.

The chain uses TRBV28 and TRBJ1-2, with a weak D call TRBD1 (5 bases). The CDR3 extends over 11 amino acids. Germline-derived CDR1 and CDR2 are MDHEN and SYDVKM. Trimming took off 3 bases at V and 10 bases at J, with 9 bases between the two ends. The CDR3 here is CASSFAGPYTF. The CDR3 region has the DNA TGTGCCAGCAGTTTTGCAGGGCCCTACACCTTC.

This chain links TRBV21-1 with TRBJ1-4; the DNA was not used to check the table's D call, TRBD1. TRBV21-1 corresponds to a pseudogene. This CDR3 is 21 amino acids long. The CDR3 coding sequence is TGTGCCAGCAGCAAATATTCTGGCGCGGACAGGGGAAGTGGCACTAATGAAAAACTGTTTTTT. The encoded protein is CASSKYSGADRGSGTNEKLFF.

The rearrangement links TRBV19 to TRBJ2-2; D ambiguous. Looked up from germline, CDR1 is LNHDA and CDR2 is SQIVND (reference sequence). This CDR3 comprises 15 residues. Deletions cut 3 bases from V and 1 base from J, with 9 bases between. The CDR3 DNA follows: TGTGCCAGTAGTATTTTGCAGAAGAACACCGGGGAGCTGTTTTTT. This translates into CASSILQKNTGELFF.